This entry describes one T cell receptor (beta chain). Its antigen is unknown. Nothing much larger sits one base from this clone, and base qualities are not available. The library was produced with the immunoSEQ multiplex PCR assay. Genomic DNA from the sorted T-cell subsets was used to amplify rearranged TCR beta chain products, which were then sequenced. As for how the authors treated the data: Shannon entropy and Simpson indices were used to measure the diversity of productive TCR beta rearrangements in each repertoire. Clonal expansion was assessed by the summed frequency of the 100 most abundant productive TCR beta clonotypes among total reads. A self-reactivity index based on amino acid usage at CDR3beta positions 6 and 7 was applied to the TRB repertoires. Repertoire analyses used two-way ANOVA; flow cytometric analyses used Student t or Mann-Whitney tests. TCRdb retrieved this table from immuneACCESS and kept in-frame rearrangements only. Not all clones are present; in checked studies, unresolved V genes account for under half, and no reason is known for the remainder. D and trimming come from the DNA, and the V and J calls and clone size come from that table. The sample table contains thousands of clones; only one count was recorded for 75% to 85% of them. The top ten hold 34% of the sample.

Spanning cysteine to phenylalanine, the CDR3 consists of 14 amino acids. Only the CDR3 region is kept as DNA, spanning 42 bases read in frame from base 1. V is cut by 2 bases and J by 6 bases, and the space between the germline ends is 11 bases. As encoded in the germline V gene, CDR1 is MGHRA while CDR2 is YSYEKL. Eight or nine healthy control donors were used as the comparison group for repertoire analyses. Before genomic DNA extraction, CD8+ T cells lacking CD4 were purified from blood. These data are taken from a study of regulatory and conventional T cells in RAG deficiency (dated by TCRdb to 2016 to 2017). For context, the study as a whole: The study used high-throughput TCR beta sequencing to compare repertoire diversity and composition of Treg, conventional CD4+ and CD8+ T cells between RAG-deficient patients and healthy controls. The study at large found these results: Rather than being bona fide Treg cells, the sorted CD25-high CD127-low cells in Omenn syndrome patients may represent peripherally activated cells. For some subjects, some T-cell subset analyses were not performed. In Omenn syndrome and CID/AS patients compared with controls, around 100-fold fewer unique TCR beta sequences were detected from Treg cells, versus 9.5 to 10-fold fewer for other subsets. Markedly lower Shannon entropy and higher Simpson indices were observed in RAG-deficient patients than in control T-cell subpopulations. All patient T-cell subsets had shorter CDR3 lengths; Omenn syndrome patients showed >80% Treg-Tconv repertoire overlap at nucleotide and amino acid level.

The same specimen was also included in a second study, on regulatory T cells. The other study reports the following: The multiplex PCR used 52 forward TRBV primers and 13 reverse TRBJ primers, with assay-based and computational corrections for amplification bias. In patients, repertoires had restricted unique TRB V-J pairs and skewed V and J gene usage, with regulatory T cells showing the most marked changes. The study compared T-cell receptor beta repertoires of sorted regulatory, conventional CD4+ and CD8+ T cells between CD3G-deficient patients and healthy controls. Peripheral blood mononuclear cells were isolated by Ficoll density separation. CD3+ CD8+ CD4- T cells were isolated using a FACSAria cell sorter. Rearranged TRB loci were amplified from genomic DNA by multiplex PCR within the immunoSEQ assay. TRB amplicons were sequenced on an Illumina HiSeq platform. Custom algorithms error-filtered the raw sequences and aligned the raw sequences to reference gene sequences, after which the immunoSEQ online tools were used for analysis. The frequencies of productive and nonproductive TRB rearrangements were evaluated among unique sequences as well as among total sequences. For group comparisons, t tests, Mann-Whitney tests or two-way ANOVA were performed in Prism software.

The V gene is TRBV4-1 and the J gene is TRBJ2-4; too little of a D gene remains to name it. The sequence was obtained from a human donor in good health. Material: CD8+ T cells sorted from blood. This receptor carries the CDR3 CASSQLVIPNIQYF. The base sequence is TGCGCCAGCAGCCAACTAGTTATACCAAACATTCAGTACTTC.